The T cell receptor (beta chain) described here comes from a study of shared clonotypes between healthy human individuals. On the study more broadly: Per-donor plates numbered three CD4 naive, three CD4 memory, two CD8 naive and one CD8 memory.

Only in-frame clones appear in the TCRdb table, and some are missing; sequencing was by immunoSEQ multiplex PCR. This repertoire shows some 1,400,000 clones, over 95% found once; its top ten account for over 1%. Comments on this clone: Its antigen is currently unknown.

Overall study results and limits: Clonotypes shared by all four sorted-subset donors had higher generation probabilities than non-shared clonotypes. Since donors were few, the genetic and exposure-history diversity represented was limited. The study generally estimated greater richness for naive than memory subsets.

The CDR3 length is 13 residues. Trimming removed 6 bases from V and 9 bases from J, with 17 bases in between. Germline V gene data show CDR1 as MNHEY and CDR2 as SVGAGI. The genes are TRBV6-5 and TRBJ1-2; a weak D match, TRBD1 (5 bases). Sequenced sample: naive CD4+ T cells sorted from blood. The subset is: CD45RA+ positively selected. The source of this sequence is a man aged 30 to 39 in good health. The CDR3 DNA sequence: TGTGCCAGCAGCCCGGCGGGGGGGAGACGCTACACCTTC. Amino acid sequence: CASSPAGGRRYTF.